One and the same sample provided the 16 T cell receptor beta chains below, sequenced in a study of neurological immune-mediated disorders. Sample time point: longitudinal time-point 1 (baseline). TCRdb reprocessed the 5' RACE reads via MiXCR and lists one record per CDR3 protein. The repertoire consists of tens of thousands of distinct CDR3 sequences, with around 2.9% occurring once and the leading ten covering more than 7.5%. Material for sequencing was PBMCs. These receptors were taken from an older woman with multiple sclerosis.

This clonotype has only a few counts. The J gene is TRBJ1-2, the V gene TRBV9; 8 nucleotides match TRBD1. The ends lost 4 bases at V and 0 bases at J; junction bases unmatched: 8. CDR1 is SGDLS and CDR2 is YYNGEE in the germline V gene. This CDR3 is 16 amino acids long. The chain's CDR3 is CASSPHPTGANYGYTF. As DNA, the CDR3 is TGTGCCAGCAGCCCTCACCCGACAGGGGCTAACTATGGCTACACCTTC.

This clonotype occurred many times. The chain joins TRBV5-1 to TRBJ2-7; perhaps D is TRBD1 or TRBD2 (5 bases each). Germline V CDR1 and CDR2: SGHRS, YFSETQ. There are 14 residues in the CDR3. Trimming shortened V by 2 bases and J by 2 bases, and 11 bases separated the two germline ends. CDR3 loop: CASSLGTSTYEQYF. The CDR3 DNA reads TGCGCCAGCAGCTTAGGGACGTCGACCTACGAGCAGTACTTC.

This clonotype was observed many times. The chain combines TRBV20-1 with TRBJ1-5, with a possible D match to TRBD1 (6 bases). CDR3 length: 13 amino acids. The germline V gene encodes CDR1 DFQATT and CDR2 SNEGSKA (reference sequence). The ends were cut back, 5 bases at V and 7 bases at J, with 15 bases in the middle. CDR3 sequence: CSAGGLEGQPQHF. As DNA, the CDR3 is TGCAGTGCTGGGGGCCTAGAAGGGCAGCCCCAGCATTTT.

This clonotype has at least ten counts. The rearrangement joins TRBV20-1 to TRBJ2-7; 14 nucleotides align to TRBD2. Germline values: CDR1 DFQATT, CDR2 SNEGSKA (reference sequence). The CDR3 covers 16 residues. V lost 1 base to trimming and J lost 3 bases; unmatched junction nucleotides: 5. The CDR3 nucleotides read TGCAGTGCTAGAGCCCGAGGACTAGCGGGGGGCTACGAGCAGTACTTC. This encodes CSARARGLAGGYEQYF.

This clonotype was counted ten times or more. This rearrangement joins TRBV11-2 to TRBJ2-7; the D gene is possibly TRBD1 (6 bases). The CDR3 covers 15 residues. Trimming left V 3 bases short and J 2 bases short, with 14 bases between. The germline V gene has CDR1 SGHAT and CDR2 FQNNGV. This CDR3 is CASSFLGTNAYEQYF. CDR3 coding DNA: TGTGCCAGCAGCTTTCTGGGGACAAACGCCTACGAGCAGTACTTC.

This clonotype has at least ten counts. V is TRBV5-5 and J is TRBJ2-3; perhaps TRBD1 as D (6 bases). V dropped 0 bases and J dropped 1 base, with 12 bases sitting between them. CDR1 SGHKS and CDR2 YYEKEE come from the germline V gene (reference sequence). This CDR3 contains 16 residues. The CDR3 DNA follows: TGTGCCAGCAGCTTGGGCCCAGGGGTGGGCACAGATACGCAGTATTTT. Residues: CASSLGPGVGTDTQYF. Full variable domain (outside the CDR3, taken from reference TRBV5-5 and TRBJ2-3): DAGVTQSPTHLIKTRGQQVTLRCSPISGHKSVSWYQQVLGQGPQFIFQYYEKEERGRGNFPDRFSARQFPNYSSELNVNALLLGDSALYLCASSLGPGVGTDTQYFGPGTRLTVL.

The genes are TRBV12-3 or TRBV12-4 and TRBJ2-7; unclear D gene. This CDR3 has 13 amino acids. V lost 4 bases and J 5 bases, leaving 12 bases between the germline ends. For the CDR3, the DNA is TGTGCCAGCAGTTCCGCCATCACCCACGAGCAGTACTTC. Amino acids: CASSSAITHEQYF.

The sample holds many counts of this clonotype. The chain has TRBV7-2 and TRBJ2-7; D unclear. This CDR3 spans 14 amino acids. Germline loops: CDR1 SGHTA, CDR2 FQGNSA. V was shortened by 1 base and J by 3 bases, with 10 bases between the two germline ends. DNA of the CDR3: TGTGCCAGCAGCTTAGTGTGGACCAACTACGAGCAGTACTTC. It codes for CASSLVWTNYEQYF.

Many counts were recorded for this clonotype. The chain couples TRBV5-6 to TRBJ2-3; D is unresolved. This CDR3 is 13 amino acids long. Germline CDR1 SGHDT, CDR2 YYEEEE. Trimming took 0 bases from V and 3 from J, leaving 5 bases between them. CDR3 in DNA: TGTGCCAGCAGCTTGGTTCCGACAGATACGCAGTATTTT. This gives the protein CASSLVPTDTQYF.

This clonotype was picked up many times. The genes are TRBV20-1 and TRBJ1-5; 7 bases align to TRBD1. The CDR3 is 14 residues long. Germline CDR1 and CDR2: DFQATT and SNEGSKA (reference sequence). V lost 5 bases to trimming and J lost 4 bases; unmatched junction nucleotides: 8. The CDR3 loop reads CSASTGDPNQPQHF. The CDR3 nucleotides read TGCAGTGCTTCTACAGGGGACCCGAATCAGCCCCAGCATTTT.

This clonotype has a count of ten or more. The chain combines TRBV6-5 with TRBJ1-1; D unresolved. The V end lost 6 bases, the J end lost 4 bases, and 24 bases lay between the germline ends. Germline V gene lookup returns CDR1 MNHEY and CDR2 SVGAGI. There are 17 residues in the CDR3. This CDR3 is CASSSRPGSVSGTEAFF. CDR3 nucleotide sequence: TGTGCCAGCAGCTCACGACCCGGGTCAGTCTCGGGCACTGAAGCTTTCTTT.

This clonotype was seen many times. The chain uses TRBV20-1 and TRBJ2-3; D is ambiguous. Trimming shortened V by 0 bases and J by 2 bases, and 12 bases separated the two germline ends. The CDR3 length is 15 residues. Germline values: CDR1 DFQATT, CDR2 SNEGSKA (reference sequence). Here the CDR3 reads CSARDPQTNTDTQYF. The CDR3 bases are TGCAGTGCTAGAGACCCACAGACAAACACAGATACGCAGTATTTT.

Ten or more counts support this clonotype. The CDR3 reads CASSVEVGGASDTQYF. The CDR3 bases are TGTGCCAGCAGCGTAGAGGTCGGGGGGGCATCTGATACGCAGTATTTT. The chain links TRBV9 to TRBJ2-3; 8 nucleotides agree with TRBD2. Germline CDR1 reads SGDLS; CDR2 reads YYNGEE. This CDR3 has 16 amino acids. With 0 bases clipped from V and 6 bases from J, the junction kept 9 bases outside the gene matches.

This clonotype appeared many times. V is TRBV11-2 and J is TRBJ2-7; TRBD1 agrees at 9 bases. The length of the CDR3 is 13 residues. In germline, CDR1 is SGHAT, CDR2 FQNNGV. The V gene end was trimmed by 8 bases and the J gene end by 5 bases; junction bases not matched to a gene: 7. CDR3: CASRTGVSDEQYF. The DNA for the CDR3 is TGTGCCAGCCGGACAGGGGTTTCGGACGAGCAGTACTTC.

At least ten counts were recorded for this clonotype. The V and J genes are TRBV5-1 and TRBJ2-7, with TRBD2 matching 10 bases. The junction had 7 bases not matched to a gene; V was cut back by 4 bases and J by 0 bases. Per the germline V gene, CDR1 is SGHRS and CDR2 is YFSETQ. CDR3 size: 16 residues. DNA of the CDR3: TGCGCCAGCAGCAGACAGAGCGGGGGGGCCTCCTACGAGCAGTACTTC. Encoded protein: CASSRQSGGASYEQYF. Complete variable domain (other parts from reference TRBV5-1 and TRBJ2-7): KAGVTQTPRYLIKTRGQQVTLSCSPISGHRSVSWYQQTPGQGLQFLFEYFSETQRNKGNFPGRFSGRQFSNSRSEMNVSTLELGDSALYLCASSRQSGGASYEQYFGPGTRLTVT.

This clonotype showed up many times. The rearrangement uses TRBV5-1 and TRBJ1-1; no reliable D call. The CDR3 has 16 residues. V lost 0 bases, J lost 0 bases, and 12 bases lay in between. The germline V gene has CDR1 SGHRS and CDR2 YFSETQ. The chain's CDR3 is CASSLGWLSMNTEAFF. CDR3 DNA sequence: TGCGCCAGCAGCTTGGGCTGGCTCTCCATGAACACTGAAGCTTTCTTT.